The 18 T cell receptor beta chains in this list originate from one sample, sequenced in a study of T cell changes during pregnancy in multiple sclerosis. Using immunoSEQ multiplex PCR, the repertoire was profiled, and TCRdb retains in-frame clones only, with some absent. The table records about 48,000 clones, about nine tenths of them present only once. This material consisted of CD4+ T cells from peripheral blood mononuclear cells, taken in the second trimester of pregnancy. These receptors all stem from a female donor with multiple sclerosis, enrolled in a pregnancy study.

This chain uses TRBV30 with TRBJ2-5, with D possibly TRBD1 on 6 matching bases. Germline CDR1 is GTSNPN and CDR2 is SVGIG (reference sequence). The CDR3 spans 15 residues. Trimming cost V 5 bases and J 2 bases, with 18 bases left between them. CDR3 protein: CAWAPGQQDQETQYF. In nucleotides, the CDR3 is TGTGCCTGGGCTCCGGGACAACAAGATCAAGAGACCCAGTACTTC.

This chain connects TRBV19 to TRBJ1-2; 9 bases agree with TRBD1. The CDR3 has 17 amino acids. Germline values: CDR1 LNHDA, CDR2 SQIVND (reference sequence). Trimming cost V 5 bases and J 1 base; bases outside gene matches: 11. CDR3 sequence (DNA): TGTGCCAGTAGTCCCTCGACAGGGGGGGCTAGTAACTATGGCTACACCTTC. Its protein is CASSPSTGGASNYGYTF.

The chain combines TRBV5-6 with TRBJ2-3, with TRBD1 matching over 8 bases. CDR3 size: 15 residues. Germline values: CDR1 SGHDT, CDR2 YYEEEE. V dropped 1 base and J dropped 4; count of bases not matched to a gene: 5. The CDR3: CASSLQATGADTQYF. The CDR3 nucleotides are TGTGCCAGCAGCTTGCAAGCGACAGGGGCAGATACGCAGTATTTT.

The chain has TRBV6-5 and TRBJ2-7; 7 positions match TRBD1. Per the germline V gene, CDR1 is MNHEY and CDR2 is SVGAGI. The CDR3 length is 14 residues. With 0 bases clipped from V and 6 bases from J, the junction kept 5 bases outside the gene matches. CDR3: CASSYSQGIGEQYF. As DNA, the CDR3 is TGTGCCAGCAGTTACTCACAGGGGATTGGCGAGCAGTACTTC.

The CDR3 DNA sequence: TGTGCCATCAGGAAGACCGGGGGGGATGAGCAGTTCTTC. It encodes CAIRKTGGDEQFF. The gene calls are TRBV10-3 and TRBJ2-1, with 8 bases lining up with TRBD2. This CDR3 has 13 residues. The V and J ends lost 6 bases and 8 bases, in that order; junction bases with no gene match: 6. Germline loops: CDR1 ENHRY, CDR2 SYGVKD.

The chain uses TRBV28 and TRBJ2-1; 8 nucleotides align to TRBD2. V was pared by 2 bases and J by 1 base, with 4 bases of the junction left unmatched. The CDR3 extends over 16 amino acids. Germline-derived CDR1 and CDR2 are MDHEN and SYDVKM. The CDR3 bases are TGTGCCAGCAGTTTAATTTCGGGAGGGTCCTACAATGAGCAGTTCTTC. Translated, it gives CASSLISGGSYNEQFF.

The V and J genes are TRBV7-2 and TRBJ2-7; TRBD2 matches at 12 bases. From germline, CDR1 is SGHTA and CDR2 FQGNSA. CDR3 size: 15 residues. Losses at the gene ends were 5 bases for V and 4 bases for J; bases not matched to a gene: 6. In DNA, the CDR3 is TGTGCCAGCAGCCCCGGACTAGCGGGAAAGTACGAGCAGTACTTC. Amino acid sequence: CASSPGLAGKYEQYF. The full variable domain, completed using reference TRBV7-2 and TRBJ2-7, is GAGVSQSPSNKVTEKGKDVELRCDPISGHTALYWYRQSLGQGLEFLIYFQGNSAPDKSGLPSDRFSAERTGGSVSTLTIQRTQQEDSAVYLCASSPGLAGKYEQYFGPGTRLTVT.

This clone occurred a few times. V gene TRBV4-1 combines with J gene TRBJ2-2; weak D call: TRBD1 (5 bases). V was cut by 1 base and J by 0 bases, with 9 bases left in between. This CDR3 contains 16 residues. Germline assignment: CDR1 MGHRA and CDR2 YSYEKL. The CDR3 nucleotides read TGCGCCAGCAGCCAAGGACGACAGACGAACACCGGGGAGCTGTTTTTT. Amino acids: CASSQGRQTNTGELFF.

This chain links TRBV6-5 with TRBJ2-3; tentative D call: TRBD2 (5 bases). The CDR3 is 13 amino acids. Germline loops: CDR1 MNHEY, CDR2 SVGAGI. Trimming removed 6 bases from V and 4 bases from J, with 11 bases in between. CDR3 loop: CASRPDSADTQYF. The CDR3 DNA follows: TGTGCCAGCAGGCCGGACTCGGCAGATACGCAGTATTTT.

The V gene is TRBV30, the J gene TRBJ2-7; 7 bases agree with TRBD1. The ends lost 2 bases at V and 6 bases at J; junction bases unmatched: 16. Germline CDR1 GTSNPN, CDR2 SVGIG (reference sequence). The CDR3 spans 16 residues. The CDR3 protein is CAWSNLGRQGRPEQYF. In DNA, the CDR3 is TGTGCCTGGAGTAATTTAGGGAGACAGGGCCGCCCCGAGCAGTACTTC.

The J gene is TRBJ2-2, the V gene TRBV5-4; D is unclear. The CDR3 contains 12 residues. Germline V gene lookup returns CDR1 SGHNT and CDR2 YYREEE (reference sequence). Trimming removed 4 bases from V and 6 bases from J, with 7 bases in between. The CDR3 bases are TGTGCCAGCAGCCGCCAGGCCGGGGAGCTGTTTTTT. This codes for CASSRQAGELFF.

The V gene is TRBV28, the J gene TRBJ1-2, with D unclear. Trimming shortened V by 2 bases and J by 8 bases, and 15 bases separated the two germline ends. The CDR3 is 14 amino acids. CDR1 and CDR2 (germline): MDHEN, SYDVKM. In nucleotides, the CDR3 is TGTGCCAGCAGTTTAGGATTTGGGTTGAGGGGCTACACCTTC. It codes for CASSLGFGLRGYTF.

The V gene is TRBV7-9, the J gene TRBJ2-1, with 8 nucleotides matching TRBD2. There are 14 residues in the CDR3. Per the germline V gene, CDR1 is SEHNR and CDR2 is FQNEAQ (reference sequence). The J segment lost 8 bases and the V segment lost 7 bases, leaving 10 bases of the junction unmatched. This chain's CDR3 is CASTNFGLAYEQFF. CDR3 nucleotide sequence: TGTGCCAGCACCAACTTCGGACTAGCATATGAGCAGTTCTTC.

The V call is TRBV27, the J call TRBJ2-2, with D maybe TRBD1 (6 bases). Between the trimmed V and J ends, which lost 6 bases and 4 bases, there was a span of 12 bases. Germline V CDR1 and CDR2: MNHEY, SMNVEV (reference sequence). The CDR3 extends over 14 amino acids. The CDR3 is CASSSTGITGELFF. The DNA of the CDR3 is TGTGCCAGCAGCTCCACAGGGATCACCGGGGAGCTGTTTTTT.

The rearrangement links TRBV30 to TRBJ2-3, with 14 bases that match TRBD2. V shed 4 bases, J shed 5 bases, and the junction held 5 bases outside the gene matches. From germline, CDR1 is GTSNPN and CDR2 SVGIG (reference sequence). The CDR3 sequence is 15 residues long. The CDR3 spells CAWTRLAGGIDTQYF. CDR3 in DNA: TGTGCCTGGACGAGACTAGCGGGGGGGATAGATACGCAGTATTTT.

The J gene is TRBJ2-3, the V gene TRBV7-2; D is uncertain. CDR3 length: 15 amino acids. V lost 5 bases to trimming and J lost 2 bases, with 14 bases between them. The germline CDR1 and CDR2 sequences are SGHTA and FQGNSA. CDR3 protein: CASSTPSWYTDTQYF. CDR3 sequence (DNA): TGTGCCAGCAGCACACCCTCCTGGTACACAGATACGCAGTATTTT. Filled out from reference TRBV7-2 and TRBJ2-3, the complete variable domain reads GAGVSQSPSNKVTEKGKDVELRCDPISGHTALYWYRQSLGQGLEFLIYFQGNSAPDKSGLPSDRFSAERTGGSVSTLTIQRTQQEDSAVYLCASSTPSWYTDTQYFGPGTRLTVL.

The V and J genes are TRBV25-1 and TRBJ2-5, with D possibly being TRBD1 (6 bases). This CDR3 has 12 amino acids. In germline, CDR1 is MGHDK, CDR2 SYGVNS. Trimming left V 3 bases short and J 4 bases short, with 6 bases between. The CDR3 DNA reads TGTGCCAGCAGTGACAGGGGAGAGACCCAGTACTTC. It specifies CASSDRGETQYF.

Note on this clone: Other DNA sequences within the sample encode an identical CDR3. The rearrangement joins TRBV6-1 to TRBJ2-1; a weak D match, TRBD1 (6 bases). Between the trimmed V and J ends, which lost 6 bases and 1 base, there was a span of 13 bases. In germline, CDR1 is MNHNS, CDR2 SASEGT. There are 15 residues in the CDR3. Written as DNA, the CDR3 is TGTGCCAGCAGCACAGGGATAAGGTCCTACAATGAGCAGTTCTTC. Protein sequence: CASSTGIRSYNEQFF.